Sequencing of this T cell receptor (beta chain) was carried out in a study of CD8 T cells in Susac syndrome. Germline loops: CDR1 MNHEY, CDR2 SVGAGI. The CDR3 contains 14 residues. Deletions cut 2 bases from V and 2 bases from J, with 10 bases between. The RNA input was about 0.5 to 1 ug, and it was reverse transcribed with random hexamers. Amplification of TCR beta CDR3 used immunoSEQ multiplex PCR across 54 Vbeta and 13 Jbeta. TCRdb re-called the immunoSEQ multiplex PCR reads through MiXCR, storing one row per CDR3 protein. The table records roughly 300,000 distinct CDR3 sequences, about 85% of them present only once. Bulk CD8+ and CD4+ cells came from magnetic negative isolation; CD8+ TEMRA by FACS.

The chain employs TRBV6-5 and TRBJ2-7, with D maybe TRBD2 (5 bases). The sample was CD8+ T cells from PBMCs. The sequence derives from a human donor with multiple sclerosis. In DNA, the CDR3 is TGTGCCAGCAGTTACCAGCGGATCGCCTACGAGCAGTACTTC. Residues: CASSYQRIAYEQYF.